The table lists the clone carrying this T cell receptor (beta chain) with a few counts. Its specificity is not known. The source of the sample is a study of neurological immune-mediated disorders. Across the whole study: Of about 34 multiple sclerosis patients, around 30 were relapsing-remitting and 3 secondary progressive.

Findings and caveats of the study: For the multiple sclerosis repertoire cluster, an association with any clinical or MRI feature was absent. Patients with HTLV-1-associated myelopathy had the highest level of TCR clonal expansion, whereas patients with multiple sclerosis had the lowest level, falling beneath the level found in healthy controls.

5'RACE with 10-nucleotide random UMIs generated the cDNA. TCRdb used MiXCR to reprocess the 5' RACE reads, holding one entry per CDR3 protein. The table records about 29,000 distinct CDR3 sequences, about 3.5% of them present only once. This TCR was recovered from a woman in her thirties with multiple sclerosis. Sequencing input: PBMCs.

The DNA of the CDR3 is TGTGCCAGCTCAACGTCCCGGGCGAGGACCGGGGAGCTGTTTTTT. It yields the protein CASSTSRARTGELFF. This rearrangement joins TRBV18 to TRBJ2-2; D is unclear. Germline loops: CDR1 KGHSH, CDR2 LQKENI. V lost 5 bases, J lost 5 bases, and 15 bases lay in between. This CDR3 spans 15 amino acids.